Below are 25 T cell receptor beta chains sequenced from a single sample in a study of blood T cell repertoires in COVID-19. This table comes from immunoSEQ multiplex PCR, and its TCRdb copy is limited to in-frame clones, with some not included. The table lists some 200,000 clones, approximately 81% of them singletons, with approximately 15% in the top ten. Sequenced input: peripheral blood. These receptors originate from a woman between 65 and 79 years old with COVID-19, enrolled during active disease.

This chain uses TRBV18 with TRBJ1-1; 9 nucleotides match TRBD1. This CDR3 has 13 amino acids. The ends lost 3 bases at V and 11 bases at J; junction bases unmatched: 7. Germline assignment: CDR1 KGHSH and CDR2 LQKENI. The CDR3 is CASSPGQGLTAFF. CDR3 DNA: TGTGCCAGCTCACCGGGACAGGGACTGACGGCTTTCTTT.

The chain joins TRBV19 to TRBJ2-4, with D maybe TRBD2 (6 bases). The germline V gene encodes CDR1 LNHDA and CDR2 SQIVND (reference sequence). This CDR3 comprises 16 residues. V gave up 5 bases and J gave up 1 base, with 15 bases separating them. CDR3 amino acids: CASSFEGTVAKNIQYF. The CDR3 DNA reads as TGTGCCAGTAGTTTCGAGGGGACTGTTGCCAAAAACATTCAGTACTTC. Filled out from reference TRBV19 and TRBJ2-4, the complete variable domain reads DGGITQSPKYLFRKEGQNVTLSCEQNLNHDAMYWYRQDPGQGLRLIYYSQIVNDFQKGDIAEGYSVSREKKESFPLTVTSAQKNPTAFYLCASSFEGTVAKNIQYFGAGTRLSVL.

The chain is built from TRBV6-6 and TRBJ1-2, with 12 bases lining up with TRBD1. Per germline, CDR1 MNHNY and CDR2 SVGAGI (reference sequence). The CDR3 has 12 amino acids. V lost 8 bases and J lost 7; bases outside the gene matches: 2. In DNA, the CDR3 is TGTGCCAGCGGGACAGGGGGCTCTGGCTACACCTTC. It translates to CASGTGGSGYTF.

The J gene is TRBJ1-1, the V gene TRBV20-1; D gene unclear. The CDR3 length is 14 residues. Trimming stripped 3 bases from V and 1 base from J, with 12 bases between. CDR1 is DFQATT, CDR2 SNEGSKA, per germline (reference sequence). CDR3 region: CSASRWSGNTEAFF. The CDR3 DNA follows: TGCAGTGCTAGTAGGTGGTCAGGGAACACTGAAGCTTTCTTT.

The V gene is TRBV7-3, the J gene TRBJ2-2, with D tentatively TRBD1 (6 bases). This CDR3 has 14 residues. Trimming left V 2 bases short and J 5 bases short, with 9 bases between. Germline CDR1 SGHTA, CDR2 FQGTGA. The CDR3 loop is CASSLLGATGELFF. The DNA of the CDR3 is TGTGCCAGCAGCTTACTGGGGGCGACCGGGGAGCTGTTTTTT. Combining the CDR3 with reference TRBV7-3 and TRBJ2-2 gives the whole variable domain GAGVSQTPSNKVTEKGKYVELRCDPISGHTALYWYRQSLGQGPEFLIYFQGTGAADDSGLPNDRFFAVRPEGSVSTLKIQRTERGDSAVYLCASSLLGATGELFFGEGSRLTVL.

The chain employs TRBV29-1 and TRBJ1-5; TRBD1 might be the D (5 bases). The V and J ends lost 2 bases and 4 bases respectively, with 9 bases between them. The CDR3 consists of 13 residues. Germline CDR1 SQVTM, CDR2 ANQGSEA. The DNA for the CDR3 is TGCAGCGTTGAACTAGGGGTAAATCAGCCCCAGCATTTT. This codes for CSVELGVNQPQHF.

The V and J genes are TRBV5-1 and TRBJ1-5, with a weak D call TRBD1 (6 bases). This CDR3 has 16 residues. Germline-derived CDR1 and CDR2 are SGHRS and YFSETQ. The V end lost 4 bases, the J end lost 5 bases, and 19 bases lay between the germline ends. The CDR3 nucleotides are TGCGCCAGCAGCCCGGGGGGGGCAGGGGCGGATCAGCCCCAGCATTTT. Protein: CASSPGGAGADQPQHF. Based on the CDR3 plus reference TRBV5-1 and TRBJ1-5, the full variable domain is KAGVTQTPRYLIKTRGQQVTLSCSPISGHRSVSWYQQTPGQGLQFLFEYFSETQRNKGNFPGRFSGRQFSNSRSEMNVSTLELGDSALYLCASSPGGAGADQPQHFGDGTRLSIL.

The chain links TRBV9 to TRBJ2-3; D gene ambiguous. Per the germline V gene, CDR1 is SGDLS and CDR2 is YYNGEE. The germline V and J ends were trimmed by 0 bases and 5 bases, with 10 bases remaining between them. This CDR3 has 14 amino acids. CDR3 sequence: CASSVGVRGDTQYF. The CDR3 DNA reads TGTGCCAGCAGCGTAGGCGTGAGAGGAGATACGCAGTATTTT.

DNA for the CDR3: TGTGCCAGCAGCTTGGCCACCACAGGGACCCAGTACTTC. The encoded protein is CASSLATTGTQYF. J is TRBJ2-5 and V is TRBV5-4; possible D gene TRBD1, 5 bases. The length of the CDR3 is 13 residues. Looked up from germline, CDR1 is SGHNT and CDR2 is YYREEE (reference sequence). V was trimmed by 0 bases and J by 7 bases, leaving 10 bases between them.

In nucleotides, the CDR3 is TGTGCCAGCTCTCGTTCGGCAGGGATCCAAGAGACCCAGTACTTC. Its protein is CASSRSAGIQETQYF. The chain links TRBV18 to TRBJ2-5; D is perhaps TRBD1 (5 bases). The length of the CDR3 is 15 residues. V was shortened by 6 bases and J by 1 base, with 15 bases between the two germline ends. Per the germline V gene, CDR1 is KGHSH and CDR2 is LQKENI.

J is TRBJ1-1 and V is TRBV28; D possibly corresponds to TRBD1 (5 bases). The CDR3 loop spans 13 amino acids. Germline V gene sequence: CDR1 MDHEN, CDR2 SYDVKM. CDR3 loop: CGTWALGNTEAFF. For the CDR3, the DNA is TGTGGGACATGGGCTTTAGGGAACACTGAAGCTTTCTTT.

The chain joins TRBV5-4 to TRBJ2-3; the match to TRBD1 covers 8 bases. Germline lookup yields CDR1 SGHNT and CDR2 YYREEE (reference sequence). CDR3 length: 16 amino acids. Unmatched junction bases numbered 9, after V lost 1 base and J lost 5 bases. CDR3 nucleotides: TGTGCCAGCAGCTTGCCCGGACAGGGAGAAGAAGATACGCAGTATTTT. Protein: CASSLPGQGEEDTQYF.

V usage is TRBV5-1 and J usage is TRBJ1-4, with D possibly TRBD1 on 6 matching bases. The V and J ends lost 3 bases and 3 bases respectively, with 21 bases between them. The germline V gene has CDR1 SGHRS and CDR2 YFSETQ. This CDR3 has 18 residues. DNA for the CDR3: TGCGCCAGCAGCTCAGAGCCCCTAAGGGGGATATCTAATGAAAAACTGTTTTTT. Its protein is CASSSEPLRGISNEKLFF.

This clone was observed once. The V gene is TRBV28, the J gene TRBJ1-1; 8 nucleotides line up with TRBD1. The V and J ends lost 6 bases and 5 bases, in that order; junction bases with no gene match: 11. This CDR3 comprises 15 residues. Germline V gene data show CDR1 as MDHEN and CDR2 as SYDVKM. The CDR3 reads CASSRLDRGWTEAFF. Here the CDR3 DNA reads TGTGCCAGCAGCCGACTCGACAGGGGATGGACTGAAGCTTTCTTT.

This rearrangement joins TRBV3-1 (or the pseudogene TRBV3-2) to TRBJ2-1; 7 bases fit TRBD2. The CDR3 has 19 amino acids. Per germline, CDR1 LGHDT and CDR2 YNNKEL (reference sequence). The trim removed 4 bases at V and 4 bases at J, leaving 19 bases unmatched. The CDR3 loop reads CASSLPGGMTSWGYNEQFF. The CDR3 DNA sequence: TGTGCCAGCAGCCTCCCGGGCGGGATGACTAGCTGGGGATACAATGAGCAGTTCTTC.

J is TRBJ1-2 and V is TRBV5-1, with TRBD1 matching over 9 bases. Per germline, CDR1 SGHRS and CDR2 YFSETQ. This CDR3 comprises 14 residues. The trim removed 4 bases at V and 3 bases at J, leaving 4 bases unmatched. The CDR3 region has the DNA TGCGCCAGCAGCGAAACAGGGGGCCACTATGGCTACACCTTC. Translation: CASSETGGHYGYTF. The complete variable domain, with remaining parts taken from reference TRBV5-1 and TRBJ1-2, reads KAGVTQTPRYLIKTRGQQVTLSCSPISGHRSVSWYQQTPGQGLQFLFEYFSETQRNKGNFPGRFSGRQFSNSRSEMNVSTLELGDSALYLCASSETGGHYGYTFGSGTRLTVV.

The chain couples TRBV2 to TRBJ2-5, with D perhaps TRBD2 (5 bases). Germline loops: CDR1 SNHLY, CDR2 FYNNEI. V was trimmed by 8 bases and J by 4 bases, leaving 14 bases between them. The CDR3 covers 13 residues. CDR3 loop: CASQWDGGETQYF. CDR3 in DNA: TGTGCCAGCCAGTGGGATGGAGGAGAGACCCAGTACTTC.

This clone was recorded once. The V and J genes are TRBV13 and TRBJ1-5, with a tentative D call TRBD1 (6 bases). This CDR3 has 16 amino acids. Deletions cut 0 bases from V and 0 bases from J, with 9 bases between. Per the germline V gene, CDR1 is PRHDT and CDR2 is FYEKMQ (reference sequence). The CDR3 sequence is CASSLGGGVSNQPQHF. The CDR3 bases are TGTGCCAGCAGCTTAGGAGGGGGGGTTAGCAATCAGCCCCAGCATTTT. Together with reference TRBV13 and TRBJ1-5, the CDR3 gives the full variable domain: AAGVIQSPRHLIKEKRETATLKCYPIPRHDTVYWYQQGPGQDPQFLISFYEKMQSDKGSIPDRFSAQQFSDYHSELNMSSLELGDSALYFCASSLGGGVSNQPQHFGDGTRLSIL.

The V gene is TRBV11-2, the J gene TRBJ2-1, with TRBD1 identical over 8 bases. CDR3 length equals 13 residues. Germline-derived CDR1 and CDR2 are SGHAT and FQNNGV. The junction had 2 bases not matched to a gene; V was cut back by 0 bases and J by 10 bases. CDR3 loop: CASSLDDRGEQFF. The CDR3 bases are TGTGCCAGCAGCTTAGACGACAGGGGAGAGCAGTTCTTC.

The chain uses TRBV15 and TRBJ1-5; a possible D gene is TRBD1 (6 bases). There are 16 residues in the CDR3. Germline V gene lookup returns CDR1 LNHNV and CDR2 YYDKDF (reference sequence). CDR3 coding DNA: TGTGCGACAGATGTGGGAACTACAGGGCCCAATCAGCCCCAGCATTTT. This gives the protein CATDVGTTGPNQPQHF.

This sequence joins TRBV27 and TRBJ2-2; D might be TRBD1 (5 bases). V was shortened by 3 bases and J by 8 bases, with 10 bases between the two germline ends. The CDR3 is 13 amino acids. CDR1 and CDR2 from the germline V gene are MNHEY and SMNVEV (reference sequence). CDR3 sequence reads: CASSFRGLGELFF. CDR3 nucleotide sequence: TGTGCCAGCAGTTTTAGGGGCCTGGGGGAGCTGTTTTTT.

This chain joins TRBV2 and TRBJ2-7; 11 bases match TRBD2. Germline CDR1 SNHLY, CDR2 FYNNEI. V was clipped by 6 bases and J by 6 bases; unmatched bases: 1. The CDR3 sequence is 12 residues long. CDR3 coding DNA: TGTGCCAGCAGAGGACTAGCGGGCGAGCAGTACTTC. Protein sequence: CASRGLAGEQYF.

The chain joins TRBV7-2 to TRBJ2-2; 8 positions agree with TRBD2. The CDR3 contains 15 residues. The germline gives CDR1 SGHTA, CDR2 FQGNSA. Trimming at V came to 6 bases and at J to 0 bases, leaving 3 bases not matched to a gene. Here the CDR3 reads CASRTSATNTGELFF. In DNA form, the CDR3 reads TGTGCCAGCAGGACTAGCGCTACGAACACCGGGGAGCTGTTTTTT.

The rearrangement joins TRBV5-6 to TRBJ1-4; D ambiguous. Germline assignment: CDR1 SGHDT and CDR2 YYEEEE. The V and J ends lost 6 bases and 4 bases respectively, with 16 bases between them. CDR3 length equals 15 residues. In DNA form, the CDR3 reads TGTGCCAGCATCCTTCGACTCAGTGGTAATGAAAAACTGTTTTTT. Residues: CASILRLSGNEKLFF.

V is TRBV12-5 and J is TRBJ2-1, with TRBD2 identical over 12 bases. The CDR3 covers 19 residues. Unmatched junction bases numbered 11, after V lost 5 bases and J lost 0 bases. The germline gives CDR1 LGHNT, CDR2 FRNRAP. In DNA, the CDR3 is TGTGCTAGTGGTACTCTAGCGGGGGGGCGAATTGACTCCTACAATGAGCAGTTCTTC. Encoded protein: CASGTLAGGRIDSYNEQFF.